A selection of T cell receptor beta chains follows, all from one sample in a study of T cell responses to AZD1222 COVID-19 vaccine. Some clones are missing from TCRdb's copy, which holds only in-frame ones; the method was immunoSEQ multiplex PCR. The table records some 150,000 clones, more than 80% of them present only once. This sample comprised peripheral blood, obtained on day 0 of AZD1222 vaccination. Receptors originate from an adult in good health. CDR3s include the opening cysteine and the closing phenylalanine or tryptophan. D genes are given only for firm matches. Rows may omit the clone size; those that give it use once, few, many or a size class.

D gene	V gene	clone size	J gene	CDR3 DNA	CDR3 protein
TRBD2	TRBV20-1	once	TRBJ2-2	TGCAGTGCTAGTGCTCTAGCGGGAGCCGGGGAGCTGTTTTTT	CSASALAGAGELFF
.	TRBV19	.	TRBJ2-2	TGTGCCAGTAGTGGGGACACGGGAGGAGGTACCGGGGAGCTGTTTTTT	CASSGDTGGGTGELFF
TRBD1	TRBV6-5	.	TRBJ1-1	TGTGCCAGCAGTCCCCGGACAGGAGAGAGCTCTGAAGCTTTCTTT	CASSPRTGESSEAFF
TRBD1	TRBV6-4	.	TRBJ1-2	TGTGCCAGCAGTGAACAGGGGTATTCGAACTATGGCTACACCTTC	CASSEQGYSNYGYTF
TRBD1	TRBV6-5	.	TRBJ1-2	TGTGCCAGCAGTTACTCGATATTGGACAGGGACTATGGCTACACCTTC	CASSYSILDRDYGYTF
.	TRBV3-1/TRBV3-2	.	TRBJ2-2	TGTGCCAGCAGCCGGGCCCCTGGCAACGGGGAGCTGTTTTTT	CASSRAPGNGELFF
TRBD1	TRBV5-1	.	TRBJ1-1	TGCGCCAGCAGCTTGGCAGGGACAGCTGAAGCTTTCTTT	CASSLAGTAEAFF
TRBD1	TRBV5-4	.	TRBJ2-2	TGTGCCAGCAGCCAGGGACAGGGGGGGAACACCGGGGAGCTGTTTTTT	CASSQGQGGNTGELFF
.	TRBV5-1	.	TRBJ2-5	TGCGCCAGCAGTGCAGGGATGACAGAGACCCAGTACTTC	CASSAGMTETQYF
.	TRBV11-2	.	TRBJ1-4	TGTGCCAGCAGCTGGGGGAACAGGCCGGGGGAAAAACTGTTTTTT	CASSWGNRPGEKLFF
TRBD2	TRBV28	.	TRBJ2-7	TGTGCCAGCAGTTCCTCGAGGACGCGGGAGCTCTACGAGCAGTACTTC	CASSSSRTRELYEQYF
.	TRBV30	.	TRBJ2-1	TGTGCCTGGAGTAGGGGTGAGCTCAATGAGCAGTTCTTC	CAWSRGELNEQFF
.	TRBV9	.	TRBJ2-1	TGTGCCAGCAGCGTAGGCACCCTCTCCTACAATGAGCAGTTCTTC	CASSVGTLSYNEQFF
.	TRBV15	.	TRBJ2-5	TGTGCCACCAGCAGAGATGACAATCGAATAGGGGGAGAGACCCAGTACTTC	CATSRDDNRIGGETQYF
.	TRBV19	.	TRBJ1-2	TGTGCCAGTAGTATACAGGGGACTCCCCTCTATGGCTACACCTTC	CASSIQGTPLYGYTF
.	TRBV6-5	.	TRBJ1-1	TGTGCCAGCAGATTAACAGTGACAATGAACACTGAAGCTTTCTTT	CASRLTVTMNTEAFF
.	TRBV5-5	.	TRBJ1-4	TGTGCCAGCAGCTTGGGTGGGGCAGGCGGGAATGAAAAACTGTTTTTT	CASSLGGAGGNEKLFF
.	TRBV11-2	.	TRBJ2-1	TGTGCCAGCAGCTTACAAGTAGCCACTCTTGAGCAGTTCTTC	CASSLQVATLEQFF
.	TRBV6-1	.	TRBJ1-3	TGTGCCAGCAGTGAAGGTCCCTCTGGAAACACCATATATTTT	CASSEGPSGNTIYF
TRBD1	TRBV10-3	.	TRBJ1-5	TGTGCCACCCAGGGGGGGCAGGACAGGGGCAATCAGCCCCAGCATTTT	CATQGGQDRGNQPQHF
TRBD1	TRBV3-1/TRBV3-2	.	TRBJ1-4	TGTGCCAGCAGCCGCCGGGACAGGGTTTATAATGAAAAACTGTTTTTT	CASSRRDRVYNEKLFF
.	TRBV2	.	TRBJ1-1	TGTGCCAGCAGAGGGACTCGACATAAGATGAACACTGAAGCTTTCTTT	CASRGTRHKMNTEAFF
.	TRBV7-9	.	TRBJ2-3	TGTGCCAGCACCATGGACATCTACGGAGATACGCAGTATTTT	CASTMDIYGDTQYF
.	TRBV5-4	.	TRBJ2-7	TGTGCCAGCAGCTTACTACTAGAGTACGAGCAGTACTTC	CASSLLLEYEQYF
TRBD2	TRBV19	.	TRBJ2-7	TGTGCCAGTAGTGCCCTCAGCGGGAGCTACGAGCAGTACTTC	CASSALSGSYEQYF
.	TRBV7-9	.	TRBJ1-6	TGTGCCAGCAGCCCGGGGGCCTATAATTCACCCCTCCACTTT	CASSPGAYNSPLHF
.	TRBV3-1/TRBV3-2	.	TRBJ2-5	TGTGCCAGCAGCCAGGTCCGGGGAGAGACCCAGTACTTC	CASSQVRGETQYF
.	TRBV5-1	.	TRBJ1-1	TGCGCCAGCAGCTTGGAAAGGGGAGCGGGCACTGAAGCTTTCTTT	CASSLERGAGTEAFF
.	TRBV2	.	TRBJ1-2	TGTGCCAGCAGTCCGGATCTGCCTCGGGGTGGCTACACCTTC	CASSPDLPRGGYTF
.	TRBV2	.	TRBJ1-4	TGTGCCAGCAGTGATCGGTTTTCGGGGGCGGCTTATGAAAAACTGTTTTTT	CASSDRFSGAAYEKLFF
TRBD2	TRBV18	.	TRBJ2-2	TGTGCCAGCTCCTGGGGACTAGATGGCGGGGAGCTGTTTTTT	CASSWGLDGGELFF
TRBD1	TRBV7-2	.	TRBJ1-5	TGTGCCAGCAGCGGGACAGTTTATAGCAATCAGCCCCAGCATTTT	CASSGTVYSNQPQHF